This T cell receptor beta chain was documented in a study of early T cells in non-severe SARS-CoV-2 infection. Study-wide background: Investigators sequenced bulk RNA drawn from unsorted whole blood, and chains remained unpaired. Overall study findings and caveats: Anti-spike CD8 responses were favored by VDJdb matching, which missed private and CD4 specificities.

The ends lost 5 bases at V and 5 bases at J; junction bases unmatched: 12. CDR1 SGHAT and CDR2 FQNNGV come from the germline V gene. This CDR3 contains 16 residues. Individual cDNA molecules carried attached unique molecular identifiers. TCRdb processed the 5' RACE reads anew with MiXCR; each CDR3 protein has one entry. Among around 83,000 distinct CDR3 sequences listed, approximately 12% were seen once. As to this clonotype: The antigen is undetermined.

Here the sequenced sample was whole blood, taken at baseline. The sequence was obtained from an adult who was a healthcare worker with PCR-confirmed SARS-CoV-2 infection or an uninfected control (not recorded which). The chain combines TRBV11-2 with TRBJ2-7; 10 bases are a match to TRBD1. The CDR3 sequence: CASSLTRDRGRNEQYF. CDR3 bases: TGTGCCAGCAGCCTGACCCGGGACAGGGGACGGAACGAGCAGTACTTC.